Sequencing of this TCR beta chain was carried out in a study of shared clonotypes between healthy human individuals. V shed 6 bases and J shed 5 bases, with 16 bases lying between them. The CDR3 loop spans 13 amino acids. Germline values: CDR1 SQVTM, CDR2 ANQGSEA. Here immunoSEQ multiplex PCR was the method, and the copy in TCRdb shows in-frame clones only, minus some. Of a few million clones in the sample, just over 90% were seen once. The chain combines TRBV29-1 with TRBJ2-5; D might be TRBD1 (8 bases). The receptor comes from a young man in good health. Some clones in this sample may be carry-over from other donors' samples. Sequenced: naive CD4+ T cells from PBMCs. Subset: CD45RA+ positively selected. CDR3 protein: CSVQQGGWETQYF. In DNA, the CDR3 is TGCAGCGTCCAACAGGGGGGGTGGGAGACCCAGTACTTC.